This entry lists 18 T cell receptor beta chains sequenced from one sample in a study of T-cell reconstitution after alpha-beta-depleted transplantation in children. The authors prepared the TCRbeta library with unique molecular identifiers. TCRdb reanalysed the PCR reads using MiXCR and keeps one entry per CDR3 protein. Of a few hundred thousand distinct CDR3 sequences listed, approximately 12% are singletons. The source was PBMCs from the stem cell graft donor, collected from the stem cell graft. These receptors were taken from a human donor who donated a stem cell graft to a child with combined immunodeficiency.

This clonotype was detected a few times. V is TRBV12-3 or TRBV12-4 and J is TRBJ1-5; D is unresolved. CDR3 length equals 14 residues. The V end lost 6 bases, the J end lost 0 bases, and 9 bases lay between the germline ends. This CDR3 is CASSITRSNQPQHF. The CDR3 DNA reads TGTGCCAGCAGCATCACCCGTAGCAATCAGCCCCAGCATTTT.

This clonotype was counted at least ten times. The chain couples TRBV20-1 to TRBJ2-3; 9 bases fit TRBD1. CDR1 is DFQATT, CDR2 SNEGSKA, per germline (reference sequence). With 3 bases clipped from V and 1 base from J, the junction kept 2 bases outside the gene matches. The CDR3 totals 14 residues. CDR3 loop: CSARRQGGTDTQYF. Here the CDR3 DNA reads TGCAGTGCTAGGAGACAGGGGGGCACAGATACGCAGTATTTT.

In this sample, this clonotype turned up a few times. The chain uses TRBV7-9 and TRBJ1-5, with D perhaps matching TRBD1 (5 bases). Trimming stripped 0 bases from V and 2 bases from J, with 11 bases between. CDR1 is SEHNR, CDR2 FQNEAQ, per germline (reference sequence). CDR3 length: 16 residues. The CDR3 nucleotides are TGTGCCAGCAGCTTAGCGTGGGGCGATGGCAATCAGCCCCAGCATTTT. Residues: CASSLAWGDGNQPQHF.

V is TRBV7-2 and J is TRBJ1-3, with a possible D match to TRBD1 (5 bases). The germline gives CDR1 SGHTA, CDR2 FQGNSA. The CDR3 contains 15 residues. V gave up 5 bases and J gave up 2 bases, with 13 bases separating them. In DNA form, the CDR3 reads TGTGCCAGCAGCCCGAGGGACCTCACTGGAAACACCATATATTTT. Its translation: CASSPRDLTGNTIYF.

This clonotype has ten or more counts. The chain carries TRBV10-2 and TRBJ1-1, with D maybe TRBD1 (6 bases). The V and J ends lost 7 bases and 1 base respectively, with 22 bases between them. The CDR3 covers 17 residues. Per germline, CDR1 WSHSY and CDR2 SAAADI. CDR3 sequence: CASNMWGVVGANTEAFF. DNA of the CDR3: TGCGCCAGCAATATGTGGGGAGTAGTGGGGGCGAACACTGAAGCTTTCTTT.

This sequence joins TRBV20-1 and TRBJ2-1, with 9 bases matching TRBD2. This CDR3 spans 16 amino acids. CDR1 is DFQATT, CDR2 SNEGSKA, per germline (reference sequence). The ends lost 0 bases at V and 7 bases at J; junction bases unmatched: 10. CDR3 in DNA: TGCAGTGCTAGAGATCTTTTAGGACTAGCGATGAATGAGCAGTTCTTC. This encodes CSARDLLGLAMNEQFF.

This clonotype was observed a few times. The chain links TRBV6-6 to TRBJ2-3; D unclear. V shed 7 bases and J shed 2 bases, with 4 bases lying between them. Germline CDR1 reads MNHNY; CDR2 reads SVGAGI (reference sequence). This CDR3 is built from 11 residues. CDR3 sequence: CASKTTDTQYF. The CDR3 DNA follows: TGTGCCAGCAAGACCACAGATACGCAGTATTTT.

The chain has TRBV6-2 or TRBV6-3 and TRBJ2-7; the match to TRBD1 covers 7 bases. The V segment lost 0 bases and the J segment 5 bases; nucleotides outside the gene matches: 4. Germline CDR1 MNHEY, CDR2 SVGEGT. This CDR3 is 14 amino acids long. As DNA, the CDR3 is TGTGCCAGCAGTTACTCCTCAGGGACAGACGAGCAGTACTTC. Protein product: CASSYSSGTDEQYF.

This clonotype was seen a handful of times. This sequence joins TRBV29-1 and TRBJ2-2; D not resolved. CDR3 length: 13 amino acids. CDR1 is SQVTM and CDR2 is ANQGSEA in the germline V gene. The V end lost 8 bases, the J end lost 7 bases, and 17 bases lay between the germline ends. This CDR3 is CSIRFTSGGELFF. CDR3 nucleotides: TGCAGCATCCGGTTTACGAGTGGCGGGGAGCTGTTTTTT.

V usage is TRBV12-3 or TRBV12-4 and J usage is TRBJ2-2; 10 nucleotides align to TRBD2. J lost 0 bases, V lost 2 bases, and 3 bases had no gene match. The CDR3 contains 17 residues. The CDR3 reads CASSLLAGGANTGELFF. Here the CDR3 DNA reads TGTGCCAGCAGTTTATTAGCGGGAGGAGCGAACACCGGGGAGCTGTTTTTT.

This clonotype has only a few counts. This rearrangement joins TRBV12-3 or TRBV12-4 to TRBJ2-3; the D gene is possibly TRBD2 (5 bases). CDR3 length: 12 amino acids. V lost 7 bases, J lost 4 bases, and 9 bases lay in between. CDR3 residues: CASNGVSDTQYF. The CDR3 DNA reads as TGTGCCAGCAACGGGGTTTCAGATACGCAGTATTTT.

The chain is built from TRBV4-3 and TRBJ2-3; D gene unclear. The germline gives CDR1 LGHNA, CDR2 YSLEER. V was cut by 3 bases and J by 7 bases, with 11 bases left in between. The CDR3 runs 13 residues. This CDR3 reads CASSHVLSHTQYF. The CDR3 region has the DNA TGCGCCAGCAGCCATGTGCTTTCTCATACGCAGTATTTT.

This CDR3 reads CASSLDRTIEKLFF. The CDR3 coding sequence is TGTGCCAGCAGCTTAGACAGGACCATTGAAAAACTGTTTTTT. V gene TRBV7-2 combines with J gene TRBJ1-4, with D maybe TRBD1 (5 bases). CDR1 and CDR2 from the germline V gene are SGHTA and FQGNSA. V was shortened by 1 base and J by 7 bases, with 10 bases between the two germline ends. The CDR3 runs 14 residues.

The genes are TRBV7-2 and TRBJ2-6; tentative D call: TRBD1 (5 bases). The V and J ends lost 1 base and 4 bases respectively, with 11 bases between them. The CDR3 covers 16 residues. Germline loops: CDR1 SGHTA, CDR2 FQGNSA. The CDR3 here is CASSLVRTPGANVLTF. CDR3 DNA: TGTGCCAGCAGCTTAGTTAGGACACCAGGGGCCAACGTCCTGACTTTC.

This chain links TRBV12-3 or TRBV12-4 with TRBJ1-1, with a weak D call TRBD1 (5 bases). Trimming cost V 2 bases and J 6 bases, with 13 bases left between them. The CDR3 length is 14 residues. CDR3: CASSLRQGAAEAFF. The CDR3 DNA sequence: TGTGCCAGCAGTTTACGTCAGGGCGCGGCTGAAGCTTTCTTT.

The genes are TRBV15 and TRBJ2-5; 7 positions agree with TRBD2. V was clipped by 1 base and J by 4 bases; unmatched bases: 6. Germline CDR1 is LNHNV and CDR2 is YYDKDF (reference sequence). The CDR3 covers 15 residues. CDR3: CATSRGGDYRETQYF. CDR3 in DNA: TGTGCCACCAGCAGAGGGGGGGACTATCGAGAGACCCAGTACTTC.

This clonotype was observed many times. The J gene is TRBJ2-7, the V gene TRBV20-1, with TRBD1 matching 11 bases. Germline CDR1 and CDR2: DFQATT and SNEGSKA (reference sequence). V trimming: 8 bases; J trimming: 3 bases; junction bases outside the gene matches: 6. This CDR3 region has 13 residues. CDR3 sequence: CSLPGQGDYEQYF. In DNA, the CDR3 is TGCAGTCTACCGGGACAGGGGGACTACGAGCAGTACTTC.

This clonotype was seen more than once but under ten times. CDR3: CASSLARRVVWQFF. DNA of the CDR3: TGTGCCAGCAGTTTAGCGCGGAGGGTGGTGTGGCAGTTCTTC. V gene TRBV12-3 or TRBV12-4 combines with J gene TRBJ2-1; tentative D call: TRBD2 (6 bases). Trimming removed 0 bases at V and 12 bases at J, with 15 bases between. The CDR3 contains 14 residues.